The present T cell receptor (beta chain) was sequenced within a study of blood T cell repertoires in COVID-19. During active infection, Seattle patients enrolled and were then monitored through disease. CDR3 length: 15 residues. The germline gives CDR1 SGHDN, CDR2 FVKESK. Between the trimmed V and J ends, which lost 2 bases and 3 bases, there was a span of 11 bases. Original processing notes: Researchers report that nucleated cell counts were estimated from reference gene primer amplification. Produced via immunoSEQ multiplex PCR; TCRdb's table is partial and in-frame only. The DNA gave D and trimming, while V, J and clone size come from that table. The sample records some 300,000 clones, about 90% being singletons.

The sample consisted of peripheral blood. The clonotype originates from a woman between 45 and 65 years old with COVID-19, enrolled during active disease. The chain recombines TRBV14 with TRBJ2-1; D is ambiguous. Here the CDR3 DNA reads TGTGCCAGCAGCCAAAGATATTCTAACTACAATGAGCAGTTCTTC. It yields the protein CASSQRYSNYNEQFF. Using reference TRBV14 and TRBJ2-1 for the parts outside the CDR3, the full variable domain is EAGVTQFPSHSVIEKGQTVTLRCDPISGHDNLYWYRRVMGKEIKFLLHFVKESKQDESGMPNNRFLAERTGGTYSTLKVQPAELEDSGVYFCASSQRYSNYNEQFFGPGTRLTVL.